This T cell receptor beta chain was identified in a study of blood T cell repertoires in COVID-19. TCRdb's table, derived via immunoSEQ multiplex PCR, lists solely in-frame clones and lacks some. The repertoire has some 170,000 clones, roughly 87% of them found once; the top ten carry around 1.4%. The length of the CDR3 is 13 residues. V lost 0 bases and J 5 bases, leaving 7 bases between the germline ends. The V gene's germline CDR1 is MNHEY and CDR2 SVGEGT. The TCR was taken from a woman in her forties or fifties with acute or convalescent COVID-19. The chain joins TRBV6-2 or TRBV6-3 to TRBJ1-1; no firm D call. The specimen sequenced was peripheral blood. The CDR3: CASSYSSLTEAFF. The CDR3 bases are TGTGCCAGCAGTTACTCGTCGCTAACTGAAGCTTTCTTT.